This T cell receptor beta chain was observed in a study of Graves' ophthalmopathy and Graves' hyperthyroidism. Study details: At the time of initial diagnosis and before any treatment, peripheral blood was collected. Findings and caveats of the study: This model predicted ophthalmopathy progression (sensitivity around 71%, specificity 72.22%).

With regard to this clonotype: The antigen is unknown. A much larger clone sits a single nucleotide away, making a read error possible.

The CDR3 spans 13 residues. Trimming removed 1 base at V and 6 bases at J, with 7 bases between. From germline, CDR1 is DFQATT and CDR2 SNEGSKA (reference sequence). Disease in donors with ophthalmopathy had moderate-to-severe activity, CAS ≥3, NOSPECS ≥4 and under 3 months' duration. Diagnostic conclusions were grounded in clinical symptoms, serum thyroxine, TRAb, thyroid ultrasound and orbital computed tomography. For repertoire sequencing, the TCR beta CDR3 regions were amplified from RNA transcripts. Scientists carried out first-round RT-PCR using HTBI primers and then a second-round multiplex PCR. TCRdb re-derived calls from the multiplex PCR reads in MiXCR, one entry per CDR3 protein. The top ten hold 44% of the sample, which has about 740,000 distinct CDR3 sequences, around 40% seen once.

Sequenced material: peripheral blood. This sequence joins TRBV20-1 and TRBJ1-6, with D possibly TRBD1 on 5 matching bases. The sequence was collected from an adult man with Graves' ophthalmopathy. In DNA form, the CDR3 reads TGCAGTGCTAGAGGGGGGGGTAATTCACCCCTCCACTTT. Its translation is CSARGGGNSPLHF.